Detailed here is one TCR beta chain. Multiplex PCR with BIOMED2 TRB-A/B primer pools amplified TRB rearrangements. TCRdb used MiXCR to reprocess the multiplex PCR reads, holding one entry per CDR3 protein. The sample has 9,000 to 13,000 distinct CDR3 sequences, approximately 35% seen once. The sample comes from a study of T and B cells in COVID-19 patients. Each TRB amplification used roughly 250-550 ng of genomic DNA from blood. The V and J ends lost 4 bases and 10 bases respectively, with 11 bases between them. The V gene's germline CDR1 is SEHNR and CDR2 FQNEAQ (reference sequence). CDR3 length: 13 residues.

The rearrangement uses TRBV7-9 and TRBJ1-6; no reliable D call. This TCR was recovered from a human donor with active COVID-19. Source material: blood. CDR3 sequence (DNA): TGTGCCAGCAGCTCGCAGGTCGTATCACCCCTCCACTTT. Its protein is CASSSQVVSPLHF.